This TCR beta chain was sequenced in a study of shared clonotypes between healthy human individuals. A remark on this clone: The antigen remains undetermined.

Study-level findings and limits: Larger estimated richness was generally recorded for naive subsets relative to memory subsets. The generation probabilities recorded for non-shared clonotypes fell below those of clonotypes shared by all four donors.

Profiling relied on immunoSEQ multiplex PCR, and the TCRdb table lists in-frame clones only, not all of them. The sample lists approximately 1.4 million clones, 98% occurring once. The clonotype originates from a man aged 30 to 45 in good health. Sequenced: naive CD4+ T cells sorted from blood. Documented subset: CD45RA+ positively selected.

In DNA, the CDR3 is TGTGCCAGCAGTTTACGGTTCGGAACTCAAGCTTTCTTT. Its protein is CASSLRFGTQAFF. This rearrangement joins TRBV28 to TRBJ1-1, with D hard to call. The CDR3 consists of 13 residues. Germline V lookup: CDR1 MDHEN, CDR2 SYDVKM. V lost 2 bases, J lost 9 bases, and 13 bases lay in between.